Included here is one T cell receptor beta chain sequence, with context. The antigen is unknown. The sample belongs to a study of cytomegalovirus exposure and HLA in healthy donors. Study-wide results and caveats: What was likely a sequencing artifact was a cluster of highly shared sequence variants. Follow-up analysis later connected one missense variant in DCLRE1C with trimming of TCR beta V- and J-genes. Earlier analysis found most TCR beta V segments productive about 90% or about 30% of the time.

The PCR made use of 60 Vbeta and 13 Jbeta primers. Sequencing used immunoSEQ multiplex PCR; TCRdb keeps in-frame clones, though not all of them. The table shows about 73,000 clones, with about three quarters occurring only once. The CDR3 extends over 15 amino acids. Germline V gene lookup returns CDR1 WNHNN and CDR2 SYGVQD (reference sequence). The V segment lost 0 bases and the J segment 6 bases; nucleotides outside the gene matches: 6. The receptor was derived from a male donor in good health and CMV-seronegative. This chain uses TRBV10-1 with TRBJ2-7; 9 positions match TRBD1. Specimen: PBMCs. The CDR3 reads CASSESTQGAGEQYF. CDR3 DNA: TGCGCCAGCAGTGAGTCGACACAGGGGGCCGGCGAGCAGTACTTC.